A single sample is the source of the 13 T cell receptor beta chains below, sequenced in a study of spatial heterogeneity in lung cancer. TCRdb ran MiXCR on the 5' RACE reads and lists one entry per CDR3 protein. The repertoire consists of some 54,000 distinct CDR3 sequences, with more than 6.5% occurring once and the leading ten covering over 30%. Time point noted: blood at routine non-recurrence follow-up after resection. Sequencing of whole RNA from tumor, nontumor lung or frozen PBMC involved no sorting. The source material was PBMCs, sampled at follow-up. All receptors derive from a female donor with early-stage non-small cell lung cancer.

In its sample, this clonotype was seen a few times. The CDR3 DNA is TGTGCCAGCAGTTTTGCAGGGTCGCCCCCAGATACGCAGTATTTT. Protein sequence: CASSFAGSPPDTQYF. This chain links TRBV28 with TRBJ2-3, with a possible D match to TRBD1 (5 bases). V gave up 3 bases and J gave up 4 bases, with 14 bases separating them. The CDR3 extends over 15 amino acids. Germline V gene data show CDR1 as MDHEN and CDR2 as SYDVKM.

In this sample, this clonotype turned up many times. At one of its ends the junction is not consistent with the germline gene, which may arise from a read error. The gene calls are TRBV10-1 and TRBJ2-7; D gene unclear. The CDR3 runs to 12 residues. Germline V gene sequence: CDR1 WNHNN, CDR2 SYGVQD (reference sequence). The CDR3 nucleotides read TGCGCCAGCAGTGATGGAAATCGGGCCCCGTCGTTC. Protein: CASSDGNRAPSF.

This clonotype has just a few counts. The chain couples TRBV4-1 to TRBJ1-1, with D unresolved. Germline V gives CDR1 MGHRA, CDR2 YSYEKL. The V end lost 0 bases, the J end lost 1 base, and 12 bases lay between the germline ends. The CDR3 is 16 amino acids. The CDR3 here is CASSQDVSLGNTEAFF. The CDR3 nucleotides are TGCGCCAGCAGCCAAGATGTAAGTCTCGGGAACACTGAAGCTTTCTTT.

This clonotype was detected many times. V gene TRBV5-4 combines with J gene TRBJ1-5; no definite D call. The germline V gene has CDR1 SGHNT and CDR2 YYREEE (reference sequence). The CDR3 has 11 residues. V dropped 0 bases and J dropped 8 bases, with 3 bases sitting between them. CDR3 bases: TGTGCCAGCAGCTTGGGCAAGCCCCAGCATTTT. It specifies CASSLGKPQHF.

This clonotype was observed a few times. The CDR3 DNA reads as TGTGCCAGCGGGGACAGTACAAGAAATCAGCCCCAGCATTTT. It encodes CASGDSTRNQPQHF. The chain has TRBV28 and TRBJ1-5; 7 nucleotides match TRBD1. After removal of 8 bases from V and 4 bases from J, the junction contained 8 bases not matched to a gene. In germline, CDR1 is MDHEN, CDR2 SYDVKM. The CDR3 runs to 14 residues.

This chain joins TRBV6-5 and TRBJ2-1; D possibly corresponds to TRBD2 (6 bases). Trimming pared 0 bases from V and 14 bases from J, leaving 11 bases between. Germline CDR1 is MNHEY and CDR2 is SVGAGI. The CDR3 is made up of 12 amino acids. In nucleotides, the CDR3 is TGTGCCAGCAGTTACTCGAGGAGGGAGGAGTTCTTC. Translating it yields CASSYSRREEFF.

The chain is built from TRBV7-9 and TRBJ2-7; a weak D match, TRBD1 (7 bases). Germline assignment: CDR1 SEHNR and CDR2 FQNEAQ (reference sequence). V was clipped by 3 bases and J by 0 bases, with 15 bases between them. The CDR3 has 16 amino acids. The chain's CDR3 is CASSLGGDRASYEQYF. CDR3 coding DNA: TGTGCCAGCAGCTTGGGGGGAGACAGGGCCTCCTACGAGCAGTACTTC. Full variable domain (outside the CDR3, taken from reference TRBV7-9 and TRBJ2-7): DTGVSQNPRHKITKRGQNVTFRCDPISEHNRLYWYRQTLGQGPEFLTYFQNEAQLEKSRLLSDRFSAERPKGSFSTLEIQRTEQGDSAMYLCASSLGGDRASYEQYFGPGTRLTVT.

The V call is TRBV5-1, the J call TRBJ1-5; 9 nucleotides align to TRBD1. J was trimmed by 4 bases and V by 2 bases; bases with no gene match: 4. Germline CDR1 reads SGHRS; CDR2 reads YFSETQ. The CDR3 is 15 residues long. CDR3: CASSFTGTGNQPQHF. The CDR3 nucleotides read TGCGCCAGCAGCTTCACCGGGACAGGGAATCAGCCCCAGCATTTT.

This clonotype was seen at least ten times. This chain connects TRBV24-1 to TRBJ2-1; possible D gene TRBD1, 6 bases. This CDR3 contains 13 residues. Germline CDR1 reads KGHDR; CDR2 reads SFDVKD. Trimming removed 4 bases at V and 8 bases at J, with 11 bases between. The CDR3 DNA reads TGTGCCACCAGTGAGGCGGACAGCCATGAGCAGTTCTTC. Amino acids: CATSEADSHEQFF.

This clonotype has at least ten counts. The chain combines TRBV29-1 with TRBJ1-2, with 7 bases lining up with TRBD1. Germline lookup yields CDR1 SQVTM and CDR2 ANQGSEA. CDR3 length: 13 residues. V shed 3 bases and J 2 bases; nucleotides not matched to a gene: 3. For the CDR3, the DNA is TGCAGCGTTGAGGCAGGGGGAAACTATGGCTACACCTTC. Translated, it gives CSVEAGGNYGYTF.

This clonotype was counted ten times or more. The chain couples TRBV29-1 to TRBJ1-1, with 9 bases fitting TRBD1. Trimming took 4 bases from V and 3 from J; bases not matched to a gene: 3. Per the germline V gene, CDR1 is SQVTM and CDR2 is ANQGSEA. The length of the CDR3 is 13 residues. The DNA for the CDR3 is TGCAGCGTTGCCGGACAGGGGTACACTGAAGCTTTCTTT. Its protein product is CSVAGQGYTEAFF.

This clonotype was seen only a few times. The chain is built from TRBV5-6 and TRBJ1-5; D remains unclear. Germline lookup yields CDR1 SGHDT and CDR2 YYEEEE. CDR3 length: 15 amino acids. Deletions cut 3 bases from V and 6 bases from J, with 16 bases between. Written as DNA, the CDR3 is TGTGCCAGCAGCTCTGTCGTCAACCGAGGTCAGCCCCAGCATTTT. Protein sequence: CASSSVVNRGQPQHF.

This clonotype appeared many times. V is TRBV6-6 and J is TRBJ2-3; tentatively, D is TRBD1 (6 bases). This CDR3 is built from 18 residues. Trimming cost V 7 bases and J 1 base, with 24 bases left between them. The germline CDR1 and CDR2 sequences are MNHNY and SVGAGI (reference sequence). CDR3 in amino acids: CASTPMGRTARRTDTQYF. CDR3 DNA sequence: TGTGCCAGCACCCCTATGGGTCGGACAGCCCGTCGCACAGATACGCAGTATTTT.